Below, 11 T cell receptor beta chains from the same sample are listed, as sequenced in a study of T cells expressing NK-cell markers. Reanalyzing the 5' RACE reads, TCRdb keeps one entry per CDR3 protein, without DNA. This sample's table has fewer than 550,000 distinct CDR3 sequences. Sequenced material: blood T cells: a sorted CD56 or NKG2C T cell subset, CD4+ or CD8+ T cells, or bulk PBMC T cells (not recorded which). These receptors all stem from a woman between 50 and 59 years old in good health.

The J gene is TRBJ1-3, the V gene TRBV12-3 or TRBV12-4. The CDR3 is 15 residues long. Here the CDR3 reads CASSPQGRSGNTIYF.

This chain uses TRBV5-1 with TRBJ2-1; TCRdb calls TRBD1, which cannot be checked without DNA. CDR3 length: 14 amino acids. Germline loops: CDR1 SGHRS, CDR2 YFSETQ. CDR3: CASSRGSVNNEQFF.

The genes are TRBV6-5 and TRBJ2-1. This CDR3 has 12 residues. From germline, CDR1 is MNHEY and CDR2 SVGAGI. The CDR3 sequence is CASRRAANEQFF.

V and J are TRBV2 and TRBJ2-7; TCRdb proposes TRBD1, but this gene call is untestable without DNA. Germline CDR1 reads SNHLY; CDR2 reads FYNNEI. The CDR3 covers 13 residues. The CDR3 reads CATWTGFSYEQYF.

The chain has TRBV12-3 or TRBV12-4 and TRBJ2-7. There are 13 residues in the CDR3. This CDR3 is CASSLERQYEQYF.

The genes are TRBV12-3 or TRBV12-4 and TRBJ2-2; the TRBD1 assignment by TCRdb is unverifiable without DNA. The CDR3 covers 13 residues. The CDR3 is CASRTGPTGELFF.

The chain employs TRBV10-2 and TRBJ2-7; TCRdb calls TRBD2, which cannot be checked without DNA. Germline V gene lookup returns CDR1 WSHSY and CDR2 SAAADI. This CDR3 spans 18 amino acids. The CDR3 protein is CASSEGAPHSGQIYEQYF.

The rearrangement joins TRBV24-1 to TRBJ2-1; checking the TCRdb D call of TRBD2 is not possible without DNA. CDR1 and CDR2 (germline): KGHDR, SFDVKD. The CDR3 has 18 amino acids. CDR3 amino acids: CATSDGARTSGSGGEQFF.

This chain links TRBV27 with TRBJ1-1. The CDR3 loop spans 14 amino acids. Germline CDR1 and CDR2: MNHEY and SMNVEV (reference sequence). CDR3 protein: CASSWRGWDTEAFF.

The rearrangement links TRBV5-1 to TRBJ2-2. The CDR3 has 13 amino acids. CDR1 SGHRS and CDR2 YFSETQ come from the germline V gene. The CDR3: CASSPHGTGELFF. The variable domain in full, completed from reference TRBV5-1 and TRBJ2-2, reads KAGVTQTPRYLIKTRGQQVTLSCSPISGHRSVSWYQQTPGQGLQFLFEYFSETQRNKGNFPGRFSGRQFSNSRSEMNVSTLELGDSALYLCASSPHGTGELFFGEGSRLTVL.

This chain's CDR3 is CSALSGAGRTDTQYF. The rearrangement links TRBV20-1 to TRBJ2-3; the TRBD2 assignment by TCRdb is unverifiable without DNA. CDR1 and CDR2 (germline): DFQATT, SNEGSKA (reference sequence). The CDR3 spans 15 residues.